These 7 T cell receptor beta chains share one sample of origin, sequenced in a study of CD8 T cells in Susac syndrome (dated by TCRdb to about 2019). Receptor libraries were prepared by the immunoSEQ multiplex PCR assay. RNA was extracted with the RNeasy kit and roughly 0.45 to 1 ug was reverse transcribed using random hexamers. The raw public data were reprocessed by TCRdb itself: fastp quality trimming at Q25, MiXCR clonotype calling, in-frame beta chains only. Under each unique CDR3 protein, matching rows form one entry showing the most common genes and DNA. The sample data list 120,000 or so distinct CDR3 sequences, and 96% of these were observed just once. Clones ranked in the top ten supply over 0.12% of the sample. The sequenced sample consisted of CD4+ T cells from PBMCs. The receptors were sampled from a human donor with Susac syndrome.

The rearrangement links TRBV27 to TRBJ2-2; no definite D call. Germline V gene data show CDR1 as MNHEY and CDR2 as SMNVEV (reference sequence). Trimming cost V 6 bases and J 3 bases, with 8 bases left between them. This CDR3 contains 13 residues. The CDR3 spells CASSRPDTGELFF. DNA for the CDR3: TGTGCCAGCAGCCGCCCGGACACCGGGGAGCTGTTTTTT.

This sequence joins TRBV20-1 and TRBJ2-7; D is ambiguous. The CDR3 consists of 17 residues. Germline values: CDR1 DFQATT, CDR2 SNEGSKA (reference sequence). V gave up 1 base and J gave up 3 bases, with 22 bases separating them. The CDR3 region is CSARGSLRQNYNYEQYF. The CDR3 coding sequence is TGCAGTGCTAGAGGGTCCTTGAGGCAGAACTATAACTACGAGCAGTACTTC.

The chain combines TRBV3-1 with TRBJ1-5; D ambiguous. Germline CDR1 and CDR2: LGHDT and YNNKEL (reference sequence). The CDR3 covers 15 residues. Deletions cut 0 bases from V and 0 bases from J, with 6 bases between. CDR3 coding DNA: TGTGCCAGCAGCCAAGAGGGAAATAGCAATCAGCCCCAGCATTTT. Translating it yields CASSQEGNSNQPQHF.

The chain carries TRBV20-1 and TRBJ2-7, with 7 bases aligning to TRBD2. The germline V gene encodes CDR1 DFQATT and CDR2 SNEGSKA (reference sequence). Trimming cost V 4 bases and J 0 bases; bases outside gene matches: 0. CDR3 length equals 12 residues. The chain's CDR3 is CSAKRDSYEQYF. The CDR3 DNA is TGCAGTGCTAAGCGGGACTCCTACGAGCAGTACTTC.

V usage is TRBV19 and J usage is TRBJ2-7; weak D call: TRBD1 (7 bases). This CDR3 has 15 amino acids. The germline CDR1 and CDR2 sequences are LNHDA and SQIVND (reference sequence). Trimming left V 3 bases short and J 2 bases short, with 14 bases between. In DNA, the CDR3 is TGTGCCAGTAGTATCGGAGGGGGCAGGACCTACGAGCAGTACTTC. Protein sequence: CASSIGGGRTYEQYF. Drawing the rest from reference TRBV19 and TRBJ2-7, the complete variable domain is DGGITQSPKYLFRKEGQNVTLSCEQNLNHDAMYWYRQDPGQGLRLIYYSQIVNDFQKGDIAEGYSVSREKKESFPLTVTSAQKNPTAFYLCASSIGGGRTYEQYFGPGTRLTVT.

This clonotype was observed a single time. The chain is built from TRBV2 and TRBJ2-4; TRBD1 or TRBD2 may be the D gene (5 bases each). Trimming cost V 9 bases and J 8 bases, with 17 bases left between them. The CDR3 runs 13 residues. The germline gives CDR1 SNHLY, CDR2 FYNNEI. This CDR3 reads CASAGALGHIQYF. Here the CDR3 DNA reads TGTGCCAGTGCCGGGGCCCTCGGGCACATTCAGTACTTC.

The CDR3 bases are TGCGCCAGCAGGAGGGGACAGTACGATGGCTACACCTTC. Protein product: CASRRGQYDGYTF. The rearrangement uses TRBV5-1 and TRBJ1-2; 7 bases map to TRBD1. The CDR3 extends over 13 amino acids. Germline V gene data show CDR1 as SGHRS and CDR2 as YFSETQ. J was trimmed by 6 bases and V by 5 bases; bases with no gene match: 7.